The 7 T cell receptor beta chains presented below share a single source sample, sequenced in a study of blood T cell repertoires in COVID-19. Clones were read by immunoSEQ multiplex PCR, and TCRdb kept only the in-frame ones, dropping some. This sample has around 75,000 clones; approximately 90% occur once, and the top ten carry roughly 1.4%. The specimen sequenced was peripheral blood. The receptor set was obtained from a human donor in a cohort sampled during active COVID-19.

V gene TRBV28 combines with J gene TRBJ2-2; TRBD1 matches at 9 bases. The CDR3 is made up of 15 amino acids. J was trimmed by 3 bases and V by 4 bases; bases with no gene match: 3. The germline gives CDR1 MDHEN, CDR2 SYDVKM. DNA of the CDR3: TGTGCCAGCAGTTCGGGACAGGGCTACACCGGGGAGCTGTTTTTT. Translation: CASSSGQGYTGELFF.

The V gene is TRBV2, the J gene TRBJ1-1; D not certain. The CDR3 is made up of 14 amino acids. Germline V lookup: CDR1 SNHLY, CDR2 FYNNEI. V was cut by 5 bases and J by 1 base, with 11 bases left in between. The CDR3 coding sequence is TGTGCCAGCAGTTTGGGCCAAGCGAACACTGAAGCTTTCTTT. Protein sequence: CASSLGQANTEAFF.

V is TRBV5-1 and J is TRBJ1-1, with TRBD1 matching over 7 bases. V was pared by 5 bases and J by 5 bases, with 18 bases of the junction left unmatched. The CDR3 covers 17 residues. From germline, CDR1 is SGHRS and CDR2 YFSETQ. The CDR3 protein is CASRRKEGADRRTEAFF. The CDR3 DNA is TGCGCCAGCAGACGTAAAGAGGGGGCCGACCGGCGGACTGAAGCTTTCTTT.

The J gene is TRBJ2-5, the V gene TRBV19; maybe TRBD1 (5 bases). V lost 5 bases and J lost 4, with 11 bases in between. CDR3 length: 13 residues. Per germline, CDR1 LNHDA and CDR2 SQIVND (reference sequence). The CDR3 DNA reads TGTGCCAGTAGTTGGCAGGGTTCAGAGACCCAGTACTTC. Translating gives CASSWQGSETQYF.

V gene TRBV4-1 combines with J gene TRBJ2-1, with D perhaps matching TRBD1 (5 bases). Germline loops: CDR1 MGHRA, CDR2 YSYEKL. CDR3 length: 13 residues. Between the trimmed V and J ends, which lost 3 bases and 14 bases, there was a span of 17 bases. As DNA, the CDR3 is TGCGCCAGCAGCCATGATGACAGATCCCCCAAGTTCTTC. This codes for CASSHDDRSPKFF.

This clone was found once. J is TRBJ2-5 and V is TRBV20-1; the match to TRBD2 covers 8 bases. Germline CDR1 reads DFQATT; CDR2 reads SNEGSKA (reference sequence). The CDR3 length is 15 residues. The ends lost 3 bases at V and 5 bases at J; junction bases unmatched: 11. CDR3 coding DNA: TGCAGTGCTAGTTTCCCGGGACTAGGGGGGGAGACCCAGTACTTC. Its protein is CSASFPGLGGETQYF.

The J gene is TRBJ2-5, the V gene TRBV3-1 (or the pseudogene TRBV3-2); 9 nucleotides match TRBD2. The CDR3 runs to 13 residues. V shed 4 bases and J 5 bases; nucleotides not matched to a gene: 2. CDR1 is LGHDT and CDR2 is YNNKEL in the germline V gene (reference sequence). The CDR3: CASSPGTSETQYF. The CDR3 region has the DNA TGTGCCAGCAGCCCCGGGACTAGCGAGACCCAGTACTTC.